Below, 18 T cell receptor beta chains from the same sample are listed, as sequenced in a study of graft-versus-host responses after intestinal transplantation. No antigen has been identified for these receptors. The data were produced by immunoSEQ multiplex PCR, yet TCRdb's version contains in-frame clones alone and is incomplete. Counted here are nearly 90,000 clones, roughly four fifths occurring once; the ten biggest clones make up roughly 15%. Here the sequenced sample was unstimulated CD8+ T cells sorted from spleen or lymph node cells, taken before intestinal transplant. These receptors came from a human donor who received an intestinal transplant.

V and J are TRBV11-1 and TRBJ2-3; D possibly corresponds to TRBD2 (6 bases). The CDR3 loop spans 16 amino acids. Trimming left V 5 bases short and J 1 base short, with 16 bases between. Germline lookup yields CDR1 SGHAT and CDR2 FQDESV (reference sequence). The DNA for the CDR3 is TGTGCCAGCAGCCTTGACCCGGCTAGCGGCACAGATACGCAGTATTTT. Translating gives CASSLDPASGTDTQYF.

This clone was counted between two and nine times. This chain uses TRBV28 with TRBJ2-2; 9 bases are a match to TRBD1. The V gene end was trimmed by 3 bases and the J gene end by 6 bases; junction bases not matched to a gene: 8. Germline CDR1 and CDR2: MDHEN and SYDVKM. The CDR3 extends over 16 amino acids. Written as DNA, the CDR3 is TGTGCCAGCAGTTTCTACACCGGGACAGGGTCCGGGGAGCTGTTTTTT. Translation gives CASSFYTGTGSGELFF.

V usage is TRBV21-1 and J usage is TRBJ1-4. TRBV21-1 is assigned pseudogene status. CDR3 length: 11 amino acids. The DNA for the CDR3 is TGTGCCAGCCGTCGGTTAGTTAAACTGTTTTTT. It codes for CASRRLVKLFF.

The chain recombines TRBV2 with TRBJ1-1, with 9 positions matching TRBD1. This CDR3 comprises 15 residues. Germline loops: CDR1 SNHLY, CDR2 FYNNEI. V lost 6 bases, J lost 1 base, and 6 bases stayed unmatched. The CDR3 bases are TGTGCCAGCAGCGGAATGGACAGGGGGAACACTGAAGCTTTCTTT. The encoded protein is CASSGMDRGNTEAFF.

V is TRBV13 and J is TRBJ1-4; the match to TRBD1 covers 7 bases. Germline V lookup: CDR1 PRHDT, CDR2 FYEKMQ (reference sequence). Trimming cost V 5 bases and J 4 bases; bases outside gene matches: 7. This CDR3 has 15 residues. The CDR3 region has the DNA TGTGCCAGCAGCGGAACACAGGGGAGTAATGAAAAACTGTTTTTT. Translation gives CASSGTQGSNEKLFF.

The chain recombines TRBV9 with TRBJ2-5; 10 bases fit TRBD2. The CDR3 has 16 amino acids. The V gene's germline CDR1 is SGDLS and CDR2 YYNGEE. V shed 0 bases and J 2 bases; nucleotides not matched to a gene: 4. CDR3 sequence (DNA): TGTGCCAGCAGCGTAGGGACTAGCGGCCTGCAAGAGACCCAGTACTTC. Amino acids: CASSVGTSGLQETQYF.

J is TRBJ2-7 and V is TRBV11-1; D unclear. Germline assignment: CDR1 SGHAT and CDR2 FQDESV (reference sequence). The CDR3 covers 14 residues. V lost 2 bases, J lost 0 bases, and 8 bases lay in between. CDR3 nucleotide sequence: TGTGCCAGCAGCTTAATGGGTGCCTCCTACGAGCAGTACTTC. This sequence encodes CASSLMGASYEQYF. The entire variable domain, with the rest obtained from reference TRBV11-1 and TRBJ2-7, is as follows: EAEVAQSPRYKITEKSQAVAFWCDPISGHATLYWYRQILGQGPELLVQFQDESVVDDSQLPKDRFSAERLKGVDSTLKIQPAELGDSAMYLCASSLMGASYEQYFGPGTRLTVT.

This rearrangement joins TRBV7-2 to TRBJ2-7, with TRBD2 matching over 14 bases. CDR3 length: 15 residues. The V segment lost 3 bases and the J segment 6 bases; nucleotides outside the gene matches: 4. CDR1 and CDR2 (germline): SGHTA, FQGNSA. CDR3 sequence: CASSFTGLAGVEQYF. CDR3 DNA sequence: TGTGCCAGCAGCTTTACGGGACTAGCGGGAGTCGAGCAGTACTTC.

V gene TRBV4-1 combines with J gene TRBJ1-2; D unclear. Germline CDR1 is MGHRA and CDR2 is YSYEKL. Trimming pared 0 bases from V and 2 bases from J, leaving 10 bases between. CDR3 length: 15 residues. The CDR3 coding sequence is TGCGCCAGCAGCCAAGATTCATGGGTAAACTATGGCTACACCTTC. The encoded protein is CASSQDSWVNYGYTF.

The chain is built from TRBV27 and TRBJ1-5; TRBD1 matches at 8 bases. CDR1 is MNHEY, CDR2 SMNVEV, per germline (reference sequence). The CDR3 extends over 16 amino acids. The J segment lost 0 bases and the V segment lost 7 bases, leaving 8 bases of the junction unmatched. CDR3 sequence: CASNSGGPYSNQPQHF. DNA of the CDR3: TGTGCCAGCAACTCAGGGGGCCCTTATAGCAATCAGCCCCAGCATTTT.

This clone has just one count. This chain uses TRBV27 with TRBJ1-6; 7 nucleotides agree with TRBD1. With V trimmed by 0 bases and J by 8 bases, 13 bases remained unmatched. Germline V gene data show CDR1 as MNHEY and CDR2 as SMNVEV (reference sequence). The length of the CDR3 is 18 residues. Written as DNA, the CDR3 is TGTGCCAGCAGTTTATCTGCCAGTTACAGGGGCAACTATTCACCCCTCCACTTT. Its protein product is CASSLSASYRGNYSPLHF.

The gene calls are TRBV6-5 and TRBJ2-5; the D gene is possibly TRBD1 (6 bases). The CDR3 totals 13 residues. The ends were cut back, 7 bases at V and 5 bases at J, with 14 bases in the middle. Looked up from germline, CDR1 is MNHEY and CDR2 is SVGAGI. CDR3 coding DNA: TGTGCCAGCACCGAGACAGGCGGGGAGACCCAGTACTTC. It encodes CASTETGGETQYF.

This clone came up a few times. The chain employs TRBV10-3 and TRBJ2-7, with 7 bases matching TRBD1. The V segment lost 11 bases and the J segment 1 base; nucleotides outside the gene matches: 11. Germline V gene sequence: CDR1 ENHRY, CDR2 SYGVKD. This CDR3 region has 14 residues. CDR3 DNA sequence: TGTGCCGCCCAGGAGACAGGGTTTTCCTACGAGCAGTACTTC. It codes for CAAQETGFSYEQYF.

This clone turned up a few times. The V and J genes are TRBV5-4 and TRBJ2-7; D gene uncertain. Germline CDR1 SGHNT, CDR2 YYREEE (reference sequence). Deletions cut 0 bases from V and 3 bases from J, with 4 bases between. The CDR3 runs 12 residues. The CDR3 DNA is TGTGCCAGCAGCTTGGGGGACTACGAGCAGTACTTC. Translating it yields CASSLGDYEQYF.

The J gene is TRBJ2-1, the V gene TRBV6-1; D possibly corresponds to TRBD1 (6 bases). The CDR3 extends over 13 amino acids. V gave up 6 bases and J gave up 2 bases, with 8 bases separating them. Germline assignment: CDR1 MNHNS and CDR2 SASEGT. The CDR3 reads CASRDSPYNEQFF. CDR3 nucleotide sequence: TGTGCCAGCAGGGACAGCCCCTACAATGAGCAGTTCTTC.

The DNA for the CDR3 is TGTGCCAGCCACGACAGGGCGAATGAAAAACTGTTTTTT. This sequence encodes CASHDRANEKLFF. V is TRBV2 and J is TRBJ1-4; 7 bases are shared with TRBD1. Germline values: CDR1 SNHLY, CDR2 FYNNEI. V was clipped by 8 bases and J by 5 bases; unmatched bases: 5. The length of the CDR3 is 13 residues.

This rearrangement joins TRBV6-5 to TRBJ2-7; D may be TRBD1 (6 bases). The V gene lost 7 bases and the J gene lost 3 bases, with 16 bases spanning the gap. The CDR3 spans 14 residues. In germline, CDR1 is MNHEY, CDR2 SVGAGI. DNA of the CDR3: TGTGCCAGCACACCAGGGAGAGGGGGCTACGAGCAGTACTTC. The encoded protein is CASTPGRGGYEQYF.

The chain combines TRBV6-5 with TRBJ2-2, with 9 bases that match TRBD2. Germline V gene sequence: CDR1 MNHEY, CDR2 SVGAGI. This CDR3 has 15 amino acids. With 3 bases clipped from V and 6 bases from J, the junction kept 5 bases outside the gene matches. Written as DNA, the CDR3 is TGTGCCAGCAGTTATGGTAGCGGGAGTGCCGGGGAGCTGTTTTTT. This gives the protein CASSYGSGSAGELFF.